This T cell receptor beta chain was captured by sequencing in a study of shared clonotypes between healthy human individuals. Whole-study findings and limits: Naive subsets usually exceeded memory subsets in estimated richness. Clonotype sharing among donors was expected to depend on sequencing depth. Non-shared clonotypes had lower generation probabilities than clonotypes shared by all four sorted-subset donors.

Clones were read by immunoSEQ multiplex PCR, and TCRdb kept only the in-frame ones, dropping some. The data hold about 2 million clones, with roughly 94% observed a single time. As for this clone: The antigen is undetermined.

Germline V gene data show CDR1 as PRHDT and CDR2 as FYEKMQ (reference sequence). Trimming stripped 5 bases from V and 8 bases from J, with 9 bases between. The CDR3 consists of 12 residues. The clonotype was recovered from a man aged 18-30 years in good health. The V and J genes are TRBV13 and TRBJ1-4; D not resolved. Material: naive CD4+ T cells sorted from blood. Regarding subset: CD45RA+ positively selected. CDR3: CASSPRTEKLFF. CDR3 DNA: TGTGCCAGCAGCCCCAGGACGGAAAAACTGTTTTTT.